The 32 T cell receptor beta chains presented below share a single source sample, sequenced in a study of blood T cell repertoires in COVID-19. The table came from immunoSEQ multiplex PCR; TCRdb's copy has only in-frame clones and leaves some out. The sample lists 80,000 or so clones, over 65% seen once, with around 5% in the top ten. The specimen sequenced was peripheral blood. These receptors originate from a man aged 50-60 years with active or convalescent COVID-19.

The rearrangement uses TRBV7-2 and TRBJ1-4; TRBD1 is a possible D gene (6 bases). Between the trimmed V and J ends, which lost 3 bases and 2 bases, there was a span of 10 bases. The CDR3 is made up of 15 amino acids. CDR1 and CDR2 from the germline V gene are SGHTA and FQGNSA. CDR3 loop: CASSLWQGTNEKLFF. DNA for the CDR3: TGTGCCAGCAGCTTGTGGCAGGGGACTAATGAAAAACTGTTTTTT.

DNA for the CDR3: TGTGCCAGCAGCTTCCGACAGCTAATAAATGAAAAACTGTTTTTT. It encodes CASSFRQLINEKLFF. The chain has TRBV5-5 and TRBJ1-4, with D possibly TRBD1 on 5 matching bases. The CDR3 has 15 residues. V dropped 2 bases and J dropped 5 bases, with 13 bases sitting between them. CDR1 and CDR2 (germline): SGHKS, YYEKEE (reference sequence).

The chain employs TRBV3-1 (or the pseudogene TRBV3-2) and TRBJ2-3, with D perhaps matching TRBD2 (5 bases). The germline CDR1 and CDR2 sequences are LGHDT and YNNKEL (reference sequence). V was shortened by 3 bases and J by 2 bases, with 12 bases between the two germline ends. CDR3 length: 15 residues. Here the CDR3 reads CASSQEDSYTDTQYF. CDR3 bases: TGTGCCAGCAGCCAGGAGGACTCCTACACAGATACGCAGTATTTT.

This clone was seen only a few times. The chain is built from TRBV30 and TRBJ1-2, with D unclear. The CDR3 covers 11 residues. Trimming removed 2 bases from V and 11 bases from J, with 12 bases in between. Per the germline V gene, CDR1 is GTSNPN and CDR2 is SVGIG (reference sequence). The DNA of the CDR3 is TGTGCCTGGAGTTTGACCGGCGGGTACACCTTC. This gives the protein CAWSLTGGYTF. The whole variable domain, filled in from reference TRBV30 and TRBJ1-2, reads SQTIHQWPATLVQPVGSPLSLECTVEGTSNPNLYWYRQAAGRGLQLLFYSVGIGQISSEVPQNLSASRPQDRQFILSSKKLLLSDSGFYLCAWSLTGGYTFGSGTRLTVV.

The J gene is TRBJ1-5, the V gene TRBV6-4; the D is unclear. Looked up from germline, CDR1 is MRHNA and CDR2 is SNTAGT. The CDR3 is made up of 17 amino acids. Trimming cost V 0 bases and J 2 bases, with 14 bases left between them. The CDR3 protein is CASSDSGRVLGNQPQHF. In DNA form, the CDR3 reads TGTGCCAGCAGTGACTCTGGGCGGGTTTTGGGCAATCAGCCCCAGCATTTT.

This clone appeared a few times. The CDR3 nucleotides are TGCGCCAGCAGTGTGGACAGGGGCGAAGCTTTCTTT. This codes for CASSVDRGEAFF. The chain uses TRBV10-1 and TRBJ1-1, with 9 bases aligning to TRBD1. Trimming cost V 4 bases and J 8 bases; bases outside gene matches: 2. Germline values: CDR1 WNHNN, CDR2 SYGVQD (reference sequence). The CDR3 has 12 amino acids.

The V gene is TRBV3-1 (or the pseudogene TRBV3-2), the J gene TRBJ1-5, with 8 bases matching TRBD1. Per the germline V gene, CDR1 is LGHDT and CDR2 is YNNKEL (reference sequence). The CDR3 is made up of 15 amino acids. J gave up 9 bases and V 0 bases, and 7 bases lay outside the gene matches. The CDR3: CASSQDLSGTGPQHF. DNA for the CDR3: TGTGCCAGCAGCCAAGATCTGTCAGGGACAGGGCCCCAGCATTTT.

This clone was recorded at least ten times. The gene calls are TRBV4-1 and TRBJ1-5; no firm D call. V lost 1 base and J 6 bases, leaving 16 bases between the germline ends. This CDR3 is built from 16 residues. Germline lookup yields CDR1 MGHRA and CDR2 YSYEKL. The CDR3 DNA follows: TGCGCCAGCAGCCAAGGTATAATTCGGGGATTTCAGCCCCAGCATTTT. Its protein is CASSQGIIRGFQPQHF.

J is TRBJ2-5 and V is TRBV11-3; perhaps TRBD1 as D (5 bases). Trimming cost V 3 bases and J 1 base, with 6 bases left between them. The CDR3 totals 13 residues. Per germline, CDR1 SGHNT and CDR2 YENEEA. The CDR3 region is CASSFDSQETQYF. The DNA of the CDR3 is TGTGCCAGCAGCTTCGACAGCCAAGAGACCCAGTACTTC.

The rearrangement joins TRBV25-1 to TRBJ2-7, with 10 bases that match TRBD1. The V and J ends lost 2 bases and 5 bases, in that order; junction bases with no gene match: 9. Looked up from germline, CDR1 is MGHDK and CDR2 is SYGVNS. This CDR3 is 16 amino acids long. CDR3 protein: CASSEERRQGANEQYF. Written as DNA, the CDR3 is TGTGCCAGCAGTGAAGAGAGGAGACAGGGGGCAAACGAGCAGTACTTC.

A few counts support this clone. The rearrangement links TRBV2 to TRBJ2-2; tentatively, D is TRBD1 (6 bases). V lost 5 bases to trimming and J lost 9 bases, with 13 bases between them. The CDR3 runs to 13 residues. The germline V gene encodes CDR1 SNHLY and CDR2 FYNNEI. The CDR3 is CASSPPTGWELFF. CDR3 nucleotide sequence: TGTGCCAGCAGTCCCCCGACAGGCTGGGAGCTGTTTTTT.

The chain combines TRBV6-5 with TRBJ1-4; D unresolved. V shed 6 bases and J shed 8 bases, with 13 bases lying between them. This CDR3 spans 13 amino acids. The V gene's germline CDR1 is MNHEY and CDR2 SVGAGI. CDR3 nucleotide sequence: TGTGCCAGCAGCATGGTCCCGAGGGAAAAACTGTTTTTT. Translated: CASSMVPREKLFF.

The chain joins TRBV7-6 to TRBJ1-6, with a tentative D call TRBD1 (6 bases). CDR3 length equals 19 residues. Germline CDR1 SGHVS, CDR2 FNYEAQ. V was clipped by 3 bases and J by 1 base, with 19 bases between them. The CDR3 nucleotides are TGTGCCAGCAGCTTCGTTGCAGGGGCAAGAAGTTCCTATAATTCACCCCTCCACTTT. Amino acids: CASSFVAGARSSYNSPLHF.

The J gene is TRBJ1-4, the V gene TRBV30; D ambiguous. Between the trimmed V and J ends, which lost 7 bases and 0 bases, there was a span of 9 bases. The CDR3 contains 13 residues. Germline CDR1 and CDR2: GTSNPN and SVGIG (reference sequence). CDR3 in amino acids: CASDMATNEKLFF. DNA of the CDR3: TGTGCCTCAGACATGGCAACTAATGAAAAACTGTTTTTT.

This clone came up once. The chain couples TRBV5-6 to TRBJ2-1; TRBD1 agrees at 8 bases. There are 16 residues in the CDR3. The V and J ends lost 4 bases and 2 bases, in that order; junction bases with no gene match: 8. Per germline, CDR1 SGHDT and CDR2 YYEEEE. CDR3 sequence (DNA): TGTGCCAGCAGCAGCGGACAGGGAGGCCCCTACAATGAGCAGTTCTTC. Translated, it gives CASSSGQGGPYNEQFF.

CDR3 nucleotides: TGTGCCAGCAGCCGGGACAGGGGGTACAATGAGCAGTTCTTC. Residues: CASSRDRGYNEQFF. J is TRBJ2-1 and V is TRBV6-5, with 11 bases that match TRBD1. Germline trimming cut 6 bases from V and 4 bases from J; bases unmatched to any gene: 2. Germline CDR1 MNHEY, CDR2 SVGAGI. The CDR3 runs to 14 residues.

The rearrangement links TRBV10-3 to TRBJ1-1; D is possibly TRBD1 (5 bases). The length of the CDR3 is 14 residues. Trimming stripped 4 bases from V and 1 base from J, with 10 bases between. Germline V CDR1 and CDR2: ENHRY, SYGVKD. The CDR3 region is CAISGLGGNTEAFF. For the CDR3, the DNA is TGTGCCATCAGTGGATTGGGGGGGAACACTGAAGCTTTCTTT.

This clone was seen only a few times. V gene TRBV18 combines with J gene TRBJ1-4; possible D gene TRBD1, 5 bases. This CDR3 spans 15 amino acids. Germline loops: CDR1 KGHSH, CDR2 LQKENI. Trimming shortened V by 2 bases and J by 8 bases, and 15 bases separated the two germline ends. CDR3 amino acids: CASSPGWAGIEKLFF. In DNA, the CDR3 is TGTGCCAGCTCACCAGGGTGGGCAGGGATCGAAAAACTGTTTTTT.

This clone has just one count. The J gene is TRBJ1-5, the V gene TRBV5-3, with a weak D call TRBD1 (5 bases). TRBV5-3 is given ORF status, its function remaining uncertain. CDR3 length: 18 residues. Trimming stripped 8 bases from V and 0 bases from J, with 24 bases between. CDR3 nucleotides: TGTGCCAGTAATCAGGGCTCGAATTCCCCGTATAGCAATCAGCCCCAGCATTTT. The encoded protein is CASNQGSNSPYSNQPQHF.

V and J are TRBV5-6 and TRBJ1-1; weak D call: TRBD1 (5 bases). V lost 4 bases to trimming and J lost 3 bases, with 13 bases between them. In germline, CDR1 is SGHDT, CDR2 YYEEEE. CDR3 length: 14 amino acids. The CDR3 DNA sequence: TGTGCCAGCAGCCTACAGGTTGCGGACACTGAAGCTTTCTTT. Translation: CASSLQVADTEAFF.

CDR3 amino acids: CASSPLDTQYF. The CDR3 DNA follows: TGTGCCAGCAGTCCCCTGGATACGCAGTATTTT. The V gene is TRBV12-3 or TRBV12-4, the J gene TRBJ2-3, with D unclear. V lost 5 bases, J lost 6 bases, and 6 bases lay in between. CDR3 length: 11 amino acids.

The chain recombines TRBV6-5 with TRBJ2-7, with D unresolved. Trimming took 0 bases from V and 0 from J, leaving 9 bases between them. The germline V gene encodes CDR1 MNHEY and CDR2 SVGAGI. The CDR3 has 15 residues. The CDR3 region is CASSYSEAGSYEQYF. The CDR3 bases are TGTGCCAGCAGTTACTCAGAGGCCGGCTCCTACGAGCAGTACTTC.

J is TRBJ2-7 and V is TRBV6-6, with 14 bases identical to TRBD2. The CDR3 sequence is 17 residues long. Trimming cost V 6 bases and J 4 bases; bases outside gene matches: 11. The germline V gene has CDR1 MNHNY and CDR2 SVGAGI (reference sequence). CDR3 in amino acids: CASSRSRTSGGLYEQYF. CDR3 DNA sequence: TGTGCCAGCAGCCGAAGCCGGACTAGCGGGGGGTTGTACGAGCAGTACTTC.

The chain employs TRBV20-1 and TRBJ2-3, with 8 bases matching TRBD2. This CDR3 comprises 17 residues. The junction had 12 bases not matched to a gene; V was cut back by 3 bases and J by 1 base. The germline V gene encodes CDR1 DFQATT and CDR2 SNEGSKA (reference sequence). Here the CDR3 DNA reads TGCAGTGCTAGTCCTCCTCCGGGAGCGGGGGGCACAGATACGCAGTATTTT. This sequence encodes CSASPPPGAGGTDTQYF.

As DNA, the CDR3 is TGCAGCGTTAGACAGGGGTGGGGAAACACTGAAGCTTTCTTT. It translates to CSVRQGWGNTEAFF. The V and J genes are TRBV29-1 and TRBJ1-1, with 8 bases identical to TRBD1. The length of the CDR3 is 14 residues. With 5 bases clipped from V and 2 bases from J, the junction kept 7 bases outside the gene matches. CDR1 and CDR2 (germline): SQVTM, ANQGSEA.

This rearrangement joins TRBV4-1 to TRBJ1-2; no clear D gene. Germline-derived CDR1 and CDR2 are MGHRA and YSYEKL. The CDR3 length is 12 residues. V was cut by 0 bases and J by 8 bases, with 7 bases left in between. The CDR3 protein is CASSQDTSGYTF. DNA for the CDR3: TGCGCCAGCAGCCAAGATACTAGCGGCTACACCTTC.

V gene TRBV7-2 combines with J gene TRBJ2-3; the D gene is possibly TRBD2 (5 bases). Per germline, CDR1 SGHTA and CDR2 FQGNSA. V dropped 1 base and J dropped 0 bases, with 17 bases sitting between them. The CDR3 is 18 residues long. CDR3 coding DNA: TGTGCCAGCAGCTTAGACCTTGTCGGTCTAGCTAGCACAGATACGCAGTATTTT. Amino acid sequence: CASSLDLVGLASTDTQYF. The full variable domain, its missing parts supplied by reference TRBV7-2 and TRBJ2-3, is GAGVSQSPSNKVTEKGKDVELRCDPISGHTALYWYRQSLGQGLEFLIYFQGNSAPDKSGLPSDRFSAERTGGSVSTLTIQRTQQEDSAVYLCASSLDLVGLASTDTQYFGPGTRLTVL.

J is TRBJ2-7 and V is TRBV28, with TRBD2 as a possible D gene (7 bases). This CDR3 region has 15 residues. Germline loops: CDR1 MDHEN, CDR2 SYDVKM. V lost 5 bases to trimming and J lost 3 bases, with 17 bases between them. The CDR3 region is CASSPPRGQVYEQYF. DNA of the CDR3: TGTGCCAGCAGTCCGCCGCGGGGGCAGGTCTACGAGCAGTACTTC. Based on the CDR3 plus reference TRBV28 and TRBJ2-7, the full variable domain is DVKVTQSSRYLVKRTGEKVFLECVQDMDHENMFWYRQDPGLGLRLIYFSYDVKMKEKGDIPEGYSVSREKKERFSLILESASTNQTSMYLCASSPPRGQVYEQYFGPGTRLTVT.

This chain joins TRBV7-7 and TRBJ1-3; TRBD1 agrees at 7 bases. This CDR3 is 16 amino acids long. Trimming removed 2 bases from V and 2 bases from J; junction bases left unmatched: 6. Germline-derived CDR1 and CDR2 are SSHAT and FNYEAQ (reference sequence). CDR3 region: CASSLQPQGAGNTIYF. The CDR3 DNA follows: TGTGCCAGCAGCTTACAACCTCAGGGGGCTGGAAACACCATATATTTT.

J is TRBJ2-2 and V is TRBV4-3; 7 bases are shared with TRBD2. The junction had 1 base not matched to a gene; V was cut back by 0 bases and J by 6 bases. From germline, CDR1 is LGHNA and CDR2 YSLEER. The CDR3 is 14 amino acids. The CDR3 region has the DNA TGCGCCAGCAGCCAAGAACGGGGGGCCGGGGAGCTGTTTTTT. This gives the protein CASSQERGAGELFF.

In DNA form, the CDR3 reads TGTGCCAGCGAGCAGGACGGACAGGGGGCTGATGAGCAGTTCTTC. Its translation: CASEQDGQGADEQFF. This chain uses TRBV6-6 with TRBJ2-1; TRBD1 matches 11 bases. V lost 8 bases to trimming and J lost 8 bases; unmatched junction nucleotides: 11. The CDR3 runs 15 residues. Germline lookup yields CDR1 MNHNY and CDR2 SVGAGI (reference sequence).

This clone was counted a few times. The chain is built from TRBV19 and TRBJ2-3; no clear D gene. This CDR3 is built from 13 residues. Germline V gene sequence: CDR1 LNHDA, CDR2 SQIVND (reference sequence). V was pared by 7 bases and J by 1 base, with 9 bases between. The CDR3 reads CASTRGRTDTQYF. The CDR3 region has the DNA TGTGCCAGTACTCGAGGCCGCACAGATACGCAGTATTTT.